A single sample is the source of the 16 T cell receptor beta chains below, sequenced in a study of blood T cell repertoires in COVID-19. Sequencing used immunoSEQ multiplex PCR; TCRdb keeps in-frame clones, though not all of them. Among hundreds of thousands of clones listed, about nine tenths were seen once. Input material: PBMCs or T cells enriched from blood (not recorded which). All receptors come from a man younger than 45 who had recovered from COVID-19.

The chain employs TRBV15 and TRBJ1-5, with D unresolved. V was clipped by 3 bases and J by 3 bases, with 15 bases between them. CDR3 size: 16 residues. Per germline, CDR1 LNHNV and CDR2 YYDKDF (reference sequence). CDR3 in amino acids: CATSSYLTDLNQPQHF. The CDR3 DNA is TGTGCCACCAGCAGTTACTTAACAGACCTCAATCAGCCCCAGCATTTT.

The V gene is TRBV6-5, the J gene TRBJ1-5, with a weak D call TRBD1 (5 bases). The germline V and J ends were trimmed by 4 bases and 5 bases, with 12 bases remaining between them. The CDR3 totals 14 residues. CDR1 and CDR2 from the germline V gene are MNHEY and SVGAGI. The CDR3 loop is CASSWRGGDQPQHF. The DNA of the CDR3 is TGTGCCAGCAGTTGGAGGGGCGGGGATCAGCCCCAGCATTTT.

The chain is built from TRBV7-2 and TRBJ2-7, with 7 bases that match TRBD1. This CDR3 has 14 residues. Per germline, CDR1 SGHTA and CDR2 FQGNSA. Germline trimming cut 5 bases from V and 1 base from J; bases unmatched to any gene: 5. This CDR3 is CASSAQTGSYEQYF. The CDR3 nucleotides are TGTGCCAGCAGCGCGCAGACAGGGTCCTACGAGCAGTACTTC.

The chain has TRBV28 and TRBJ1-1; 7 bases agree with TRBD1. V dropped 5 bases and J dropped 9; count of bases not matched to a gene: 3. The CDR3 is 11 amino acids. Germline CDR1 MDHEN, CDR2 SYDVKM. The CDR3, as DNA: TGTGCCAGCAGTGACAGGGCTAAAGCTTTCTTT. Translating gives CASSDRAKAFF.

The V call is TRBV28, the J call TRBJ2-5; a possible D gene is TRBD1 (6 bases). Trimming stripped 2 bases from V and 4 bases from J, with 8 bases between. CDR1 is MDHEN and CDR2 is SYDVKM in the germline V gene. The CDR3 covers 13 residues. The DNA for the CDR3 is TGTGCCAGCAGTTTAACAGGGAGAGAGACCCAGTACTTC. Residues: CASSLTGRETQYF.

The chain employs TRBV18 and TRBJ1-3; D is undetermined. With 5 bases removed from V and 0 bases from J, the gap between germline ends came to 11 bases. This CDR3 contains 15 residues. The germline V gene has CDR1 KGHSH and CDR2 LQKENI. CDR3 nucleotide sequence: TGTGCCAGCTCATCCCGGGTGGCCTCTGGAAACACCATATATTTT. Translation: CASSSRVASGNTIYF.

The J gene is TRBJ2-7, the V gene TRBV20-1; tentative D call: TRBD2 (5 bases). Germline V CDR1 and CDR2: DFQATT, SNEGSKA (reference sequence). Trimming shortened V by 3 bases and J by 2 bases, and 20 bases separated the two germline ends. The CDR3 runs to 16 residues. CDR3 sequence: CSASYRAVQRTYEQYF. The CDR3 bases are TGCAGTGCTAGTTATCGGGCTGTACAGCGGACCTACGAGCAGTACTTC.

CDR3 in DNA: TGTGCCAGCAACACAGGGGGCTTCGATGGCTACACCTTC. It codes for CASNTGGFDGYTF. The rearrangement uses TRBV28 and TRBJ1-2; 9 bases align to TRBD1. This CDR3 comprises 13 residues. V lost 7 bases, J lost 6 bases, and 6 bases stayed unmatched. Germline V gene sequence: CDR1 MDHEN, CDR2 SYDVKM.

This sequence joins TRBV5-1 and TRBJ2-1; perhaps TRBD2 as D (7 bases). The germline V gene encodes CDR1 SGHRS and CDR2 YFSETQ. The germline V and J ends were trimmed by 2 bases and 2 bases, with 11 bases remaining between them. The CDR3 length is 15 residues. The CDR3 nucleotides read TGCGCCAGCAGCTTAGAGGGGGGGACCTACAATGAGCAGTTCTTC. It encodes CASSLEGGTYNEQFF.

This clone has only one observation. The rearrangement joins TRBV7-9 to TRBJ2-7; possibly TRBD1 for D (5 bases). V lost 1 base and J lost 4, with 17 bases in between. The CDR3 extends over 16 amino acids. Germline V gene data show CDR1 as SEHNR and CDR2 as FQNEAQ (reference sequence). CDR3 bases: TGTGCCAGCAGCTTAGAAGGCAGGGTTCCGGTGTACGAGCAGTACTTC. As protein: CASSLEGRVPVYEQYF.

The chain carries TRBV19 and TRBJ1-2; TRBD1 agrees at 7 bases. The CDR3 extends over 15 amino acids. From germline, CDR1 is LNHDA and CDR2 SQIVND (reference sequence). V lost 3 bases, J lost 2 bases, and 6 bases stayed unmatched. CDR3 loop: CASSIPRGRNYGYTF. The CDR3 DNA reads TGTGCCAGTAGTATTCCCAGGGGGAGGAACTATGGCTACACCTTC. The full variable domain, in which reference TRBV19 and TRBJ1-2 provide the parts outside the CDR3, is DGGITQSPKYLFRKEGQNVTLSCEQNLNHDAMYWYRQDPGQGLRLIYYSQIVNDFQKGDIAEGYSVSREKKESFPLTVTSAQKNPTAFYLCASSIPRGRNYGYTFGSGTRLTVV.

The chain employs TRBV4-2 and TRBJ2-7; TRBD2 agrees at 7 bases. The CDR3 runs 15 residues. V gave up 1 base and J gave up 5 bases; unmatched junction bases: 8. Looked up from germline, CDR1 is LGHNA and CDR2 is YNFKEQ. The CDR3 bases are TGTGCCAGCAGCCAAGGCCGTGGGGGGGTTAACGAGCAGTACTTC. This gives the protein CASSQGRGGVNEQYF.

The CDR3 nucleotides are TGTGCTAGTGGTATACGGGACGAGCAGTACTTC. Protein product: CASGIRDEQYF. The genes are TRBV12-5 and TRBJ2-7, with D hard to call. This CDR3 spans 11 amino acids. The germline gives CDR1 LGHNT, CDR2 FRNRAP. With 5 bases removed from V and 5 bases from J, the gap between germline ends came to 7 bases.

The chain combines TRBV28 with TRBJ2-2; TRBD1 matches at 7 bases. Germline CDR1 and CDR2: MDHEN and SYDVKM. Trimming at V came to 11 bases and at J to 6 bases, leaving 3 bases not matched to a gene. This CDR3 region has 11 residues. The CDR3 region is CAVGTAGELFF. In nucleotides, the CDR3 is TGTGCCGTCGGGACAGCCGGGGAGCTGTTTTTT.

CDR3: CASSSGLSNTGELFF. CDR3 bases: TGTGCCAGTAGTTCCGGACTGTCCAACACCGGGGAGCTGTTTTTT. This sequence joins TRBV19 and TRBJ2-2; D is perhaps TRBD2 (5 bases). This CDR3 has 15 residues. CDR1 is LNHDA and CDR2 is SQIVND in the germline V gene (reference sequence). V lost 5 bases and J 2 bases, leaving 12 bases between the germline ends.

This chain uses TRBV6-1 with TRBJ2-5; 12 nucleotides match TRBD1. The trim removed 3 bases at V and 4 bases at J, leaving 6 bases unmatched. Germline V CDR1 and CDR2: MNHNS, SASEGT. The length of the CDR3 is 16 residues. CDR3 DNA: TGTGCCAGCAGTGAGGTCGGGGGACAGGGGGCAGAGACCCAGTACTTC. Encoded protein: CASSEVGGQGAETQYF.